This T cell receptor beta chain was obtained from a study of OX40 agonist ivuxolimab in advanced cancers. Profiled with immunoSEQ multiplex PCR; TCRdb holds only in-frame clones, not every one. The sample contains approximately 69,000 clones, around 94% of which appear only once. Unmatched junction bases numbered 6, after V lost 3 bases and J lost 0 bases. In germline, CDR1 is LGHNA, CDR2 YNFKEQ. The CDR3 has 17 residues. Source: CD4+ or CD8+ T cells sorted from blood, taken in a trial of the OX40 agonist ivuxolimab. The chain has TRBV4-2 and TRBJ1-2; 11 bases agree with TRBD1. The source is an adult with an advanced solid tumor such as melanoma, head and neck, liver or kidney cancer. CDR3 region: CASSHLGQGVANYGYTF. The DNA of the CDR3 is TGTGCCAGCAGCCATCTGGGACAGGGGGTAGCTAACTATGGCTACACCTTC.